The 20 T cell receptor beta chains below come from one sample, sequenced in a study of OX40 agonist ivuxolimab in advanced cancers. Data came from immunoSEQ multiplex PCR; TCRdb stores just in-frame clones and leaves some out. The table records tens of thousands of clones, approximately 79% of them present only once. The sample here was CD4+ or CD8+ T cells sorted from blood, taken in a trial of the OX40 agonist ivuxolimab. The receptors originated from an adult with an advanced solid tumor such as melanoma, head and neck, liver or kidney cancer.

V usage is TRBV7-9 and J usage is TRBJ2-7; 8 bases line up with TRBD1. CDR1 is SEHNR and CDR2 is FQNEAQ in the germline V gene (reference sequence). Trimming took 6 bases from V and 0 from J; bases not matched to a gene: 4. The CDR3 spans 14 residues. The CDR3 protein is CASSSGTGSYEQYF. The DNA for the CDR3 is TGTGCCAGCAGTTCCGGGACAGGCTCCTACGAGCAGTACTTC.

J is TRBJ2-7 and V is TRBV19; the match to TRBD1 covers 8 bases. The CDR3 is 16 amino acids. V was clipped by 4 bases and J by 2 bases; unmatched bases: 10. Germline CDR1 reads LNHDA; CDR2 reads SQIVND (reference sequence). The CDR3 DNA follows: TGTGCCAGTAGTAATCGACGACAGGGGCGGACCTACGAGCAGTACTTC. This translates into CASSNRRQGRTYEQYF.

This CDR3 is CASSPRGGAGNEKLFF. In DNA form, the CDR3 reads TGTGCCAGCAGCCCCCGAGGGGGGGCCGGTAATGAAAAACTGTTTTTT. The V call is TRBV7-9, the J call TRBJ1-4, with D tentatively TRBD1 (6 bases). The CDR3 contains 16 residues. CDR1 is SEHNR and CDR2 is FQNEAQ in the germline V gene (reference sequence). The V end was cut by 5 bases, the J end by 4 bases, with 17 bases between.

The chain is built from TRBV6-1 and TRBJ1-2; D remains ambiguous. Germline values: CDR1 MNHNS, CDR2 SASEGT. V shed 3 bases and J shed 5 bases, with 13 bases lying between them. The CDR3 covers 14 residues. For the CDR3, the DNA is TGTGCCAGCAGTGAGGCGGAACAGAGATATGGCTACACCTTC. Amino acid sequence: CASSEAEQRYGYTF.

The chain couples TRBV28 to TRBJ2-3, with D possibly being TRBD2 (6 bases). The CDR3 length is 13 residues. V was shortened by 5 bases and J by 1 base, with 7 bases between the two germline ends. CDR1 and CDR2 from the germline V gene are MDHEN and SYDVKM. The CDR3, as DNA: TGTGCCAGCAGTGGGGAGGGCACAGATACGCAGTATTTT. Translating gives CASSGEGTDTQYF.

The rearrangement links TRBV11-2 to TRBJ2-5; tentatively, D is TRBD1 or TRBD2 (5 bases each). Between the trimmed V and J ends, which lost 6 bases and 2 bases, there was a span of 19 bases. From germline, CDR1 is SGHAT and CDR2 FQNNGV. The CDR3 is made up of 16 amino acids. The CDR3 sequence: CASRFGWGRRQETQYF. The CDR3 DNA sequence: TGTGCCAGCAGGTTCGGCTGGGGACGTCGGCAAGAGACCCAGTACTTC.

CDR3 DNA sequence: TGCGCCAGCAGCCAAGCTTCTTTGAGGGGTCTGACCTCCTACGAGCAGTACTTC. Protein product: CASSQASLRGLTSYEQYF. This chain links TRBV4-1 with TRBJ2-7, with D possibly called TRBD1 or TRBD2 (5 bases each). This CDR3 has 18 residues. The germline V and J ends were trimmed by 1 base and 0 bases, with 19 bases remaining between them. Germline CDR1 MGHRA, CDR2 YSYEKL.

J is TRBJ1-4 and V is TRBV5-1; D is perhaps TRBD1 (6 bases). The CDR3 sequence is 15 residues long. V dropped 4 bases and J dropped 8 bases, with 18 bases sitting between them. Germline loops: CDR1 SGHRS, CDR2 YFSETQ. CDR3 coding DNA: TGCGCCAGCAGCCCCGGAGGCAGGGGCTCGGAAAAACTGTTTTTT. It yields the protein CASSPGGRGSEKLFF. Variable domain in full (rest from reference TRBV5-1 and TRBJ1-4): KAGVTQTPRYLIKTRGQQVTLSCSPISGHRSVSWYQQTPGQGLQFLFEYFSETQRNKGNFPGRFSGRQFSNSRSEMNVSTLELGDSALYLCASSPGGRGSEKLFFGSGTQLSVL.

The V gene is TRBV4-1, the J gene TRBJ1-5; D possibly corresponds to TRBD1 (5 bases). The CDR3 runs 15 residues. Germline V CDR1 and CDR2: MGHRA, YSYEKL. V lost 8 bases and J 4 bases, leaving 18 bases between the germline ends. The CDR3 region is CASAGASALNQPQHF. CDR3 DNA sequence: TGCGCCAGCGCCGGGGCTTCCGCGTTGAATCAGCCCCAGCATTTT.

The rearrangement links TRBV5-1 to TRBJ2-7; the D is unclear. Per germline, CDR1 SGHRS and CDR2 YFSETQ. This CDR3 spans 16 amino acids. The V end lost 0 bases, the J end lost 5 bases, and 18 bases lay between the germline ends. The chain's CDR3 is CASSLAGPTGRHEQYF. The CDR3 DNA reads as TGCGCCAGCAGCTTGGCCGGGCCTACTGGAAGGCACGAGCAGTACTTC.

This clone was recorded only once. The chain has TRBV4-1 and TRBJ1-2; tentatively, D is TRBD1 (5 bases). CDR1 and CDR2 (germline): MGHRA, YSYEKL. Trimming removed 0 bases from V and 5 bases from J, with 16 bases in between. The CDR3 spans 16 residues. The CDR3 bases are TGCGCCAGCAGCCAAGAAGGAACAGGAAGAACTTATGGCTACACCTTC. Its protein is CASSQEGTGRTYGYTF.

This chain joins TRBV10-2 and TRBJ2-5, with TRBD1 matching over 11 bases. The V and J ends lost 2 bases and 5 bases, in that order; junction bases with no gene match: 4. The CDR3 has 15 amino acids. CDR1 is WSHSY, CDR2 SAAADI, per germline. The CDR3, as DNA: TGCGCCAGCAGTGAGCCGGACAGGGGGCAGGAGACCCAGTACTTC. This translates into CASSEPDRGQETQYF.

The chain couples TRBV7-3 to TRBJ1-6, with D possibly TRBD1 on 6 matching bases. Between the trimmed V and J ends, which lost 4 bases and 3 bases, there was a span of 10 bases. The CDR3 extends over 15 amino acids. Germline values: CDR1 SGHTA, CDR2 FQGTGA. This chain's CDR3 is CASSSDSSYNSPLHF. In DNA, the CDR3 is TGTGCCAGCAGCTCGGACAGTAGCTATAATTCACCCCTCCACTTT.

V is TRBV5-4 and J is TRBJ1-2; tentatively, D is TRBD1 (5 bases). Trimming shortened V by 4 bases and J by 3 bases, and 19 bases separated the two germline ends. CDR3 size: 16 residues. The germline CDR1 and CDR2 sequences are SGHNT and YYREEE (reference sequence). CDR3 DNA: TGTGCCAGCAGCAAAGAGGGTGGGACCGTGCACTATGGCTACACCTTC. It encodes CASSKEGGTVHYGYTF.

The rearrangement uses TRBV19 and TRBJ2-3; D remains unclear. Germline loops: CDR1 LNHDA, CDR2 SQIVND (reference sequence). Trimming took 4 bases from V and 3 from J, leaving 17 bases between them. This CDR3 is 16 amino acids long. The CDR3 nucleotides are TGTGCCAGTAGTACCGGTCTTGACCGCCGGACAGATACGCAGTATTTT. Translating it yields CASSTGLDRRTDTQYF.

The CDR3 here is CASSGLGAGEQYF. The CDR3 nucleotides are TGTGCCAGCAGCGGGTTGGGGGCGGGGGAGCAGTACTTC. This chain connects TRBV2 to TRBJ2-7; possibly TRBD1 or TRBD2 for D (6 bases each). The V gene's germline CDR1 is SNHLY and CDR2 FYNNEI. This CDR3 has 13 residues. Trimming left V 6 bases short and J 7 bases short, with 16 bases between.

The chain couples TRBV27 to TRBJ1-5; a weak D match, TRBD1 (5 bases). V was pared by 3 bases and J by 0 bases, with 18 bases between. CDR3 length: 18 residues. The germline gives CDR1 MNHEY, CDR2 SMNVEV (reference sequence). The CDR3 here is CASSFPPTARNSNQPQHF. The CDR3 bases are TGTGCCAGCAGTTTCCCTCCGACAGCAAGAAATAGCAATCAGCCCCAGCATTTT.

The gene calls are TRBV2 and TRBJ1-1; 7 bases are a match to TRBD1. With 5 bases clipped from V and 7 bases from J, the junction kept 7 bases outside the gene matches. The CDR3 has 13 amino acids. The germline gives CDR1 SNHLY, CDR2 FYNNEI. CDR3 in DNA: TGTGCCAGCAGTCCTACCCGACAGGGTGAAGCTTTCTTT. Its protein is CASSPTRQGEAFF.

The V gene is TRBV7-6, the J gene TRBJ2-7; D remains unclear. The germline CDR1 and CDR2 sequences are SGHVS and FNYEAQ. The CDR3 consists of 14 residues. V was cut by 5 bases and J by 4 bases, with 15 bases left in between. CDR3 nucleotide sequence: TGTGCCAGCAGCCCCCTCCCCGGCGATTACGAGCAGTACTTC. Protein: CASSPLPGDYEQYF.

Only one count was recorded for this clone. The rearrangement joins TRBV20-1 to TRBJ1-2, with D unresolved. This CDR3 is 11 amino acids long. Germline V CDR1 and CDR2: DFQATT, SNEGSKA (reference sequence). Trimming stripped 6 bases from V and 8 bases from J, with 13 bases between. CDR3 nucleotides: TGCAGTGCCGGGTGGGGAGGAGGCTACACCTTC. Its protein product is CSAGWGGGYTF.